A single sample is the source of the 4 T cell receptor beta chains below, sequenced in a study of blood T cell repertoires in COVID-19. Sequencing was performed with immunoSEQ multiplex PCR; in TCRdb, only in-frame clones are kept and a portion is missing. The data show 80,000 or so clones, more than 75% seen once. Sequencing input: peripheral blood. The receptor set was obtained from a man between 60 and 75 years old with COVID-19, enrolled during active disease.

Worth noting for this clone: In the same sample, other DNA sequences code for this CDR3. The genes are TRBV7-9 and TRBJ1-4, with D possibly TRBD1 on 5 matching bases. Germline loops: CDR1 SEHNR, CDR2 FQNEAQ (reference sequence). The CDR3 loop spans 14 amino acids. V lost 2 bases, J lost 4 bases, and 8 bases lay in between. This chain's CDR3 is CASSLQGSNEKLFF. CDR3 nucleotide sequence: TGTGCCAGCAGCTTACAGGGCAGTAATGAAAAACTGTTTTTT.

The CDR3: CASSGELNEQFF. CDR3 sequence (DNA): TGTGCCAGTAGCGGGGAGTTAAATGAGCAGTTCTTC. The chain couples TRBV2 to TRBJ2-1, with TRBD2 matching 8 bases. Germline assignment: CDR1 SNHLY and CDR2 FYNNEI. Trimming took 9 bases from V and 7 from J; bases not matched to a gene: 5. This CDR3 has 12 amino acids.

This clone has just one count. The rearrangement links TRBV7-9 to TRBJ2-6; TRBD2 aligns across 7 bases. Germline V gene data show CDR1 as SEHNR and CDR2 as FQNEAQ (reference sequence). V dropped 5 bases and J dropped 1; count of bases not matched to a gene: 2. The CDR3 is made up of 15 amino acids. For the CDR3, the DNA is TGTGCCAGCAGCCCCGGGGGGTCTGGGGCCAACGTCCTGACTTTC. Translation gives CASSPGGSGANVLTF.

The V gene is TRBV11-2, the J gene TRBJ1-2; D not resolved. This CDR3 is built from 13 residues. Trimming removed 0 bases at V and 4 bases at J, with 6 bases between. Germline V gene data show CDR1 as SGHAT and CDR2 as FQNNGV. The CDR3 loop reads CASSLEQSYGYTF. Here the CDR3 DNA reads TGTGCCAGCAGCTTAGAACAGAGCTATGGCTACACCTTC.